The 15 T cell receptor beta chains in this list originate from one sample, sequenced in a study of T cell changes during pregnancy in multiple sclerosis. Sequencing was performed with immunoSEQ multiplex PCR; in TCRdb, only in-frame clones are kept and a portion is missing. The sample consists of about 120,000 clones, roughly 92% of them appearing once. Material: peripheral blood, obtained before pregnancy. These receptors came from a female donor with multiple sclerosis, enrolled in a pregnancy study.

V is TRBV6-6 and J is TRBJ1-5; D possibly corresponds to TRBD1 (6 bases). Germline V gene data show CDR1 as MNHNY and CDR2 as SVGAGI (reference sequence). Trimming shortened V by 7 bases and J by 7 bases, and 17 bases separated the two germline ends. This CDR3 has 14 residues. Written as DNA, the CDR3 is TGTGCCAGCACCAACGGGGGGGGGCTACAGCCCCAGCATTTT. This gives the protein CASTNGGGLQPQHF.

The chain employs TRBV10-3 and TRBJ2-2; TRBD2 matches 11 bases. In germline, CDR1 is ENHRY, CDR2 SYGVKD. V shed 3 bases and J 6 bases; nucleotides not matched to a gene: 3. The CDR3 loop spans 15 amino acids. CDR3 sequence: CAISDTSGSAGELFF. CDR3 coding DNA: TGTGCCATCAGTGACACTAGCGGGAGCGCCGGGGAGCTGTTTTTT.

This chain connects TRBV9 to TRBJ2-1, with 13 bases lining up with TRBD2. After removal of 3 bases from V and 1 base from J, the junction contained 7 bases not matched to a gene. Germline CDR1 is SGDLS and CDR2 is YYNGEE. The CDR3 is 18 amino acids. CDR3 loop: CASSAGLAGVVSYNEQFF. The CDR3 coding sequence is TGTGCCAGCAGCGCCGGACTAGCGGGAGTAGTTTCCTACAATGAGCAGTTCTTC.

V usage is TRBV9 and J usage is TRBJ2-4, with a possible D match to TRBD2 (6 bases). Trimming took off 0 bases at V and 5 bases at J, with 6 bases between the two ends. Germline-derived CDR1 and CDR2 are SGDLS and YYNGEE. The CDR3 contains 13 residues. The CDR3 is CASSVAGENIQYF. The CDR3 DNA is TGTGCCAGCAGCGTAGCGGGGGAAAACATTCAGTACTTC.

This chain connects TRBV15 to TRBJ1-1; a weak D match, TRBD1 (6 bases). With 3 bases removed from V and 3 bases from J, the gap between germline ends came to 17 bases. Germline loops: CDR1 LNHNV, CDR2 YYDKDF (reference sequence). The CDR3 length is 16 residues. CDR3 in DNA: TGTGCCACCAGCAGGGATCTGAGGGCAGGGGACACTGAAGCTTTCTTT. Its protein product is CATSRDLRAGDTEAFF.

The chain recombines TRBV10-1 with TRBJ2-1; 9 bases are shared with TRBD2. V was pared by 8 bases and J by 7 bases, with 6 bases of the junction left unmatched. The CDR3 covers 13 residues. Germline V gene lookup returns CDR1 WNHNN and CDR2 SYGVQD (reference sequence). The CDR3: CASAMAGGNEQFF. CDR3 DNA: TGCGCCAGCGCTATGGCGGGAGGGAATGAGCAGTTCTTC.

V gene TRBV6-1 combines with J gene TRBJ2-1; 8 bases align to TRBD2. Trimming removed 0 bases from V and 10 bases from J; junction bases left unmatched: 8. Germline assignment: CDR1 MNHNS and CDR2 SASEGT. The length of the CDR3 is 15 residues. The CDR3 spells CASSEASGVDGEQFF. CDR3 DNA sequence: TGTGCCAGCAGTGAAGCTAGCGGGGTCGATGGGGAGCAGTTCTTC.

The chain combines TRBV5-4 with TRBJ2-3; 8 bases fit TRBD2. The V gene end was trimmed by 4 bases and the J gene end by 2 bases; junction bases not matched to a gene: 9. Germline assignment: CDR1 SGHNT and CDR2 YYREEE (reference sequence). This CDR3 is built from 16 residues. The CDR3 DNA follows: TGTGCCAGCAGCCCCGGGGGGGGAAAGGCCACAGATACGCAGTATTTT. Encoded protein: CASSPGGGKATDTQYF.

CDR3 nucleotide sequence: TGTGCCAGCAGTGACAGTATGGGAGGTATAGAAGAGACCCAGTACTTC. It yields the protein CASSDSMGGIEETQYF. The rearrangement joins TRBV6-1 to TRBJ2-5; D is perhaps TRBD2 (6 bases). Germline assignment: CDR1 MNHNS and CDR2 SASEGT. V was pared by 3 bases and J by 3 bases, with 17 bases between. The CDR3 runs to 16 residues.

The chain couples TRBV18 to TRBJ2-6; D remains unclear. This CDR3 contains 17 residues. Germline V lookup: CDR1 KGHSH, CDR2 LQKENI. With 4 bases removed from V and 5 bases from J, the gap between germline ends came to 18 bases. This CDR3 reads CASSLPHLQSRANVLTF. In DNA, the CDR3 is TGTGCCAGCTCACTTCCACATTTACAAAGTCGGGCCAACGTCCTGACTTTC.

CDR3: CASSLWQVNQPQHF. Written as DNA, the CDR3 is TGTGCCAGCAGTTTATGGCAGGTCAATCAGCCCCAGCATTTT. V usage is TRBV28 and J usage is TRBJ1-5, with D uncertain. The CDR3 covers 14 residues. Germline-derived CDR1 and CDR2 are MDHEN and SYDVKM. V was shortened by 0 bases and J by 3 bases, with 6 bases between the two germline ends.

The chain carries TRBV7-8 and TRBJ1-6, with TRBD1 as a possible D gene (6 bases). The V gene lost 1 base and the J gene lost 7 bases, with 17 bases spanning the gap. The germline V gene has CDR1 SGHVS and CDR2 FQNEAQ. The CDR3 runs 17 residues. CDR3 coding DNA: TGTGCCAGCAGCTTAGAAAAGAAGGGACATCACAATTCACCCCTCCACTTT. Residues: CASSLEKKGHHNSPLHF.

V and J are TRBV9 and TRBJ2-3; 14 bases are a match to TRBD2. The length of the CDR3 is 17 residues. V lost 4 bases to trimming and J lost 0 bases; unmatched junction nucleotides: 4. Germline CDR1 SGDLS, CDR2 YYNGEE. The CDR3 is CASSPGLAGGSTDTQYF. CDR3 DNA: TGTGCCAGCAGCCCAGGACTAGCGGGGGGTAGCACAGATACGCAGTATTTT.

The genes are TRBV30 and TRBJ1-1; no reliable D call. Trimming removed 2 bases at V and 3 bases at J, with 10 bases between. Germline CDR1 GTSNPN, CDR2 SVGIG (reference sequence). The CDR3 sequence is 13 residues long. The CDR3 DNA reads TGTGCCTGGAGTCTTGCACTGTACACTGAAGCTTTCTTT. This sequence encodes CAWSLALYTEAFF.

The V and J genes are TRBV10-3 and TRBJ1-1, with 11 bases aligning to TRBD1. The CDR3 extends over 15 amino acids. From germline, CDR1 is ENHRY and CDR2 SYGVKD. With 2 bases clipped from V and 5 bases from J, the junction kept 4 bases outside the gene matches. This chain's CDR3 is CAISELGQGATEAFF. CDR3 in DNA: TGTGCCATCAGTGAGCTCGGACAGGGGGCGACTGAAGCTTTCTTT.